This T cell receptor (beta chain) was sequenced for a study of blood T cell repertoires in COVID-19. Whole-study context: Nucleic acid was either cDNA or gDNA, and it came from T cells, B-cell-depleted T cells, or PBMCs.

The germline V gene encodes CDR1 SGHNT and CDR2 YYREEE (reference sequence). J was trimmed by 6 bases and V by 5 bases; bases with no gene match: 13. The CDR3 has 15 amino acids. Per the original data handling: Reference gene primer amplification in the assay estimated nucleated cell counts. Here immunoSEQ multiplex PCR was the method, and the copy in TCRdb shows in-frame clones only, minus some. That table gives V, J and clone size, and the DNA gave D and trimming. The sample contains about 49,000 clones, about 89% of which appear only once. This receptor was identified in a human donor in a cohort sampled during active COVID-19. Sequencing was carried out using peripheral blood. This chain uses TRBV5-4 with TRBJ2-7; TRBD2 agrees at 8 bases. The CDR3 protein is CASSFRGTRSLEQYF. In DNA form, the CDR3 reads TGTGCCAGCAGTTTCCGCGGGACTAGGTCTCTCGAGCAGTACTTC.